This entry concerns a single T cell receptor beta chain. Its antigen is not known. In germline, CDR1 is KGHSY, CDR2 FQNENV. The V end was cut by 1 base, the J end by 7 bases, with 10 bases between. The CDR3 covers 13 residues. This sample stems from a study of T-cell memory formation after mild COVID-19. Study at large: TCR clusters largely stayed donor specific. Study-level results: SARS-CoV-2 specificity was not confirmed for second-wave clones peaking on day 37. Largely, contracting CD4+ clones fell within CM and EM, and contracting CD8+ clones within EMRA. Clones shrinking from day 15 to 85 showed even CD4/CD8 mixes; later expanders tilted CD4+.

TCRdb recomputed calls from the 5' RACE reads with MiXCR, one row per CDR3 protein. Of approximately 100,000 distinct CDR3 sequences in the sample, over 10% were seen once. The genes are TRBV16 and TRBJ1-1, with D unclear. The receptor's source is an adult woman who had mild COVID-19 (a few samples of this study predate the infection). Cell type and time point are not known. Sequenced input: PBMCs or a T cell subset sorted from them (not recorded which). The CDR3 bases are TGTGCCAGCAGCCAATATTCGGCGAATGAAGCTTTCTTT. It encodes CASSQYSANEAFF.